The source of this TCR beta chain is a study of early T cells in non-severe SARS-CoV-2 infection. At the level of the study: The sequenced material was bulk RNA from unsorted whole blood, and its chains were unpaired. Findings of the study overall: Anti-spike CD8 specificities were favored by VDJdb matching, whose results missed private and CD4 specificities.

Looked up from germline, CDR1 is SGHAT and CDR2 is FQNNGV. The CDR3 is 17 residues long. V was clipped by 5 bases and J by 2 bases, with 18 bases between them. Unique molecular identifiers (one per individual cDNA molecule) were attached. TCRdb reanalysed the 5' RACE reads using MiXCR and keeps one entry per CDR3 protein. In the table there are tens of thousands of distinct CDR3 sequences, less than 9.5% of which are singletons. A word on this clonotype: The antigen is unknown.

J is TRBJ1-4 and V is TRBV11-2; tentative D call: TRBD1 (6 bases). Sequenced: whole blood. The receptor was derived from an adult who was a healthcare worker with PCR-confirmed SARS-CoV-2 infection or an uninfected control (not recorded which). CDR3 sequence: CASSPPRGLTTNEKLFF. CDR3 DNA: TGTGCCAGCAGCCCGCCCAGGGGACTTACGACTAATGAAAAACTGTTTTTT.